The present T cell receptor beta chain was sequenced within a study of shared clonotypes between healthy human individuals (TCRdb year 2020). With regard to the full study: The cohort comprised a couple of women and a few men aged 18 to 49 years. Blood TCR repertoires of several healthy adults were deeply sequenced to estimate repertoire size and the extent of clonotype sharing between individuals. Per donor, leukapheresis produced somewhere between about 0.9 and 9.5 billion PBMCs. To increase sequencing depth and limit assay-specific biases, different laboratories used diverse techniques to prepare libraries and sequence TCR repertoires.

The study at large found these results: Sampling was restricted to blood, and TCR repertoires in tissue are likely to differ from TCR repertoires in blood. Based on pairwise subsampling, the degree of clonotype sharing among donors was expected to be affected by sequencing depth. The genetic and exposure-history diversity represented was limited by the small number of donors.

CDR1 KGHSH and CDR2 LQKENI are derived from the germline V gene. For this chain, trimming is 5 bases at the V end and 7 bases at the J end, and the number of junction bases without a gene match is 7. From the cysteine up to the phenylalanine, the CDR3 has a length of 15 residues. CDR3 DNA is the only sequence kept; it has 45 bases, read in frame from the first base. Healthy HIV-negative adults with no recently reported acute infections or vaccinations were included as donors. All donors were Caucasian adults living in Nashville, Tennessee, USA. In the unsorted samples, roughly 90 million PBMCs were counted, and genomic DNA was extracted using the QIAamp DNA Blood Mini kit. After blood collection by leukapheresis, PBMCs were isolated using Ficoll-Histopaque density gradient centrifugation and then cryopreserved in the vapor phase of liquid nitrogen. TCR CDR3 regions were amplified from genomic DNA by multiplex PCR using the deep immunoSEQ assay. Extracted genomic DNA from each cell subset was spread evenly across all wells of several immunoSEQ 96-well plates, with each plate serving as a replicate. For unsorted PBMC, each replicate PCR was loaded with 250 to 300 ng genomic DNA, equivalent to tens of thousands of T cell genomes. Unsorted PBMC genomic DNA was sequenced across ten immunoSEQ deep assay plates. The purified libraries were quantified using a Qubit 3.0 fluorometer, sized with a Bioanalyzer 2100, and then quantified again using the KAPA Library Quantification kit. A separate single-read 150-cycle Illumina NextSeq 550 flow cell was used to sequence each immunoSEQ 96-well plate. As for how the authors treated the data: Because only junctional sequences without quality scores were contained in the immunoSEQ output, filtering matching that applied to full-length reads could not be performed. Sequences were annotated with PyIR, a Python wrapper for IgBLAST v1.9, using IMGT germline references to assign V/J genes and CDR3. Any read was removed if the V/J assignment was weak (E-value above 1e-6), the CDR3 was missing, or the read contained stop codons, out-of-frame junctions, or ambiguous translated residues. A V3J clonotype was defined by an identical inferred V gene, J gene, and CDR3 amino acid sequence. To compute the percentage overlap between repertoires, the number of shared unique clonotypes was divided by the size of the smaller repertoire. RTK rarefaction, the Chao1 estimator, and Recon v2.1 estimates of unobserved clonotypes were used to assess repertoire richness. Entries here come from immuneACCESS through TCRdb and include only in-frame sequences with V and J called. Some clones fail to appear in such tables; in the studies checked, an unresolved V gene covers under half of the shortfall, and the cause of the remainder is unknown. V, J and clone size reflect that table, while D and trimming were determined from the DNA. The sample has some 510,000 clones on record, around 79% of them singletons. 10% to 15% of the sample is in the top ten clones.

In the case of this clone: Its specific antigen is unknown. The input lacks base qualities; no much larger clone sits a single base away.

The source of this sequence is a woman in her 40s in good health. Some clones in this sample may be carry-over from other donors' samples. The sequenced material came from PBMCs. This receptor chain uses TRBV18 and TRBJ2-7; 14 of the junction bases match TRBD2. The DNA is as follows: TGTGCCAGCTCAGGGGGACTAGCGGGAGCTCGGGAGCAGTACTTC. This is translated as CASSGGLAGAREQYF.